These 19 T cell receptor beta chains share one sample of origin, sequenced in a study of T cell repertoires in cytomegalovirus infection. From the reads, TCRdb called clonotypes with MiXCR, one entry per CDR3 protein. The data hold about 230,000 distinct CDR3 sequences, with approximately 22% observed a single time. Sequenced sample: CD8+ T cells from PBMCs. All receptors derive from a human donor in good health (CMV status not recorded). Some clones in this sample may be carry-over from other donors' samples.

This clonotype was observed a single time. The rearrangement links TRBV5-4 to TRBJ2-5, with D tentatively TRBD2 (6 bases). V shed 2 bases and J shed 2 bases, with 16 bases lying between them. The CDR3 covers 16 residues. Germline-derived CDR1 and CDR2 are SGHNT and YYREEE (reference sequence). The CDR3 bases are TGTGCCAGCAGCTTAGGGGAATTTGCGGGACAAGAGACCCAGTACTTC. Translating gives CASSLGEFAGQETQYF.

About this clonotype: An end of the junction does not agree with germline; a read error may underlie this. The chain recombines TRBV28 with TRBJ2-7, with 7 bases that match TRBD1. CDR3 length equals 14 residues. CDR1 is MDHEN and CDR2 is SYDVKM in the germline V gene. For the CDR3, the DNA is TGTTCCAGCAGTCCCCCGGGACAGTCCAACGAGCAGTACTTC. Protein: CSSSPPGQSNEQYF. Full variable domain (missing parts from reference TRBV28 and TRBJ2-7): DVKVTQSSRYLVKRTGEKVFLECVQDMDHENMFWYRQDPGLGLRLIYFSYDVKMKEKGDIPEGYSVSREKKERFSLILESASTNQTSMYLCSSSPPGQSNEQYFGPGTRLTVT.

V is TRBV7-9 and J is TRBJ2-7; D ambiguous. The CDR3 is made up of 12 amino acids. V lost 5 bases and J 6 bases, leaving 11 bases between the germline ends. CDR1 SEHNR and CDR2 FQNEAQ come from the germline V gene (reference sequence). The CDR3 region has the DNA TGTGCCAGCAGCCTTCACCCCATCGAGCAGTACTTC. This sequence encodes CASSLHPIEQYF.

This clonotype has a count of ten or more. The gene calls are TRBV7-9 and TRBJ2-7; possible D gene TRBD2, 5 bases. Germline V CDR1 and CDR2: SEHNR, FQNEAQ (reference sequence). The CDR3 has 13 residues. Trimming pared 5 bases from V and 2 bases from J, leaving 10 bases between. The CDR3 nucleotides are TGTGCCAGCAGCCGGCCGGAGGCCTACGAGCAGTACTTC. Translated: CASSRPEAYEQYF.

This clonotype was detected many times. The chain is built from TRBV7-2 and TRBJ1-1; TRBD1 might be the D (6 bases). Germline CDR1 SGHTA, CDR2 FQGNSA. CDR3 length: 15 residues. Between the trimmed V and J ends, which lost 5 bases and 8 bases, there was a span of 21 bases. In DNA form, the CDR3 reads TGTGCCAGCAGCCAAGGGGGGCTTGGTAGTCGGGAAGCTTTCTTT. Amino acids: CASSQGGLGSREAFF.

The rearrangement links TRBV11-2 to TRBJ1-6, with unresolved D. CDR1 and CDR2 from the germline V gene are SGHAT and FQNNGV. Trimming stripped 7 bases from V and 3 bases from J, with 16 bases between. The CDR3 totals 16 residues. CDR3: CASTEGSRLYNSPLHF. In DNA, the CDR3 is TGTGCCAGCACAGAGGGAAGCCGGCTCTATAATTCACCCCTCCACTTT.

This clonotype was seen at least ten times. The chain combines TRBV7-2 with TRBJ2-7; D may be TRBD1 (5 bases). Trimming shortened V by 3 bases and J by 3 bases, and 6 bases separated the two germline ends. The CDR3 runs to 12 residues. CDR1 is SGHTA, CDR2 FQGNSA, per germline. CDR3 coding DNA: TGTGCCAGCAGCTTCCAGGGCTACGAGCAGTACTTC. Its translation: CASSFQGYEQYF.

V is TRBV12-3 or TRBV12-4 and J is TRBJ1-1; unclear D gene. V was shortened by 4 bases and J by 4 bases, with 13 bases between the two germline ends. The CDR3 totals 14 residues. The CDR3 DNA sequence: TGTGCCAGCAGTTCGCTAGGAACCTTCACTGAAGCTTTCTTT. This encodes CASSSLGTFTEAFF.

This clonotype was seen a few times. J is TRBJ1-2 and V is TRBV12-3 or TRBV12-4; D might be TRBD1 (6 bases). V was cut by 1 base and J by 8 bases, with 8 bases left in between. This CDR3 spans 12 amino acids. Written as DNA, the CDR3 is TGTGCCAGCAGTTTAGACAGGGACGGCTACACCTTC. Protein sequence: CASSLDRDGYTF.

This clonotype was counted many times. V and J are TRBV7-6 and TRBJ2-1; D might be TRBD2 (5 bases). The CDR3 totals 13 residues. V gave up 7 bases and J gave up 7 bases, with 14 bases separating them. CDR1 is SGHVS and CDR2 is FNYEAQ in the germline V gene. The CDR3 DNA reads TGTGCCAGCACCCTGGGGTCGGGGAATGAGCAGTTCTTC. This encodes CASTLGSGNEQFF.

This clonotype has ten or more counts. The chain links TRBV6-5 to TRBJ2-1, with D possibly matching TRBD2 (5 bases). V gave up 1 base and J gave up 2 bases, with 18 bases separating them. CDR1 and CDR2 from the germline V gene are MNHEY and SVGAGI. This CDR3 spans 18 amino acids. This CDR3 reads CASSYYLGSPPTYNEQFF. CDR3 DNA: TGTGCCAGCAGTTACTACCTAGGGAGCCCTCCTACCTACAATGAGCAGTTCTTC.

The chain combines TRBV7-9 with TRBJ1-5, with a tentative D call TRBD1 (5 bases). The CDR3 sequence is 14 residues long. Germline V lookup: CDR1 SEHNR, CDR2 FQNEAQ (reference sequence). V dropped 4 bases and J dropped 10 bases, with 17 bases sitting between them. The CDR3 region is CASSSTLDTGPQHF. The CDR3 nucleotides are TGTGCCAGCAGCTCAACGCTGGACACCGGCCCCCAGCATTTT. The complete variable domain, with remaining parts taken from reference TRBV7-9 and TRBJ1-5, reads DTGVSQNPRHKITKRGQNVTFRCDPISEHNRLYWYRQTLGQGPEFLTYFQNEAQLEKSRLLSDRFSAERPKGSFSTLEIQRTEQGDSAMYLCASSSTLDTGPQHFGDGTRLSIL.

The sample holds a few counts of this clonotype. This rearrangement joins TRBV24-1 to TRBJ2-1; D gene uncertain. The V end was cut by 2 bases, the J end by 4 bases, with 8 bases between. This CDR3 region has 14 residues. The germline gives CDR1 KGHDR, CDR2 SFDVKD. CDR3 DNA sequence: TGTGCCACCAGTGATTCGACGGTATACAATGAGCAGTTCTTC. Its protein product is CATSDSTVYNEQFF.

This clonotype has a handful of counts. The chain combines TRBV20-1 with TRBJ2-5, with D perhaps matching TRBD2 (6 bases). Germline assignment: CDR1 DFQATT and CDR2 SNEGSKA (reference sequence). V was clipped by 0 bases and J by 1 base, with 24 bases between them. The CDR3 totals 19 residues. DNA for the CDR3: TGCAGTGCTAGAGACAAGGCGGGACCCTTTATGGTTCTCCAAGAGACCCAGTACTTC. It translates to CSARDKAGPFMVLQETQYF.

In this sample, this clonotype turned up many times. This chain joins TRBV7-9 and TRBJ2-7, with no clear D. Trimming stripped 2 bases from V and 5 bases from J, with 7 bases between. The germline V gene has CDR1 SEHNR and CDR2 FQNEAQ (reference sequence). CDR3 length: 12 amino acids. CDR3 sequence: CASSLLQHEQYF. The CDR3 DNA is TGTGCCAGCAGCTTATTACAGCACGAGCAGTACTTC. Full variable domain (rest looked up from reference TRBV7-9 and TRBJ2-7): DTGVSQNPRHKITKRGQNVTFRCDPISEHNRLYWYRQTLGQGPEFLTYFQNEAQLEKSRLLSDRFSAERPKGSFSTLEIQRTEQGDSAMYLCASSLLQHEQYFGPGTRLTVT.

With regard to this clonotype: This clone may be a read error of a much larger clone one base away. The chain uses TRBV12-3 or TRBV12-4 and TRBJ2-1; D remains ambiguous. The CDR3 contains 12 residues. This CDR3 reads CAGSFDGNEQFF. In DNA form, the CDR3 reads TGTGCCGGCAGTTTCGATGGAAATGAGCAGTTCTTC.

The rearrangement uses TRBV29-1 and TRBJ1-5; 7 bases line up with TRBD1. Germline assignment: CDR1 SQVTM and CDR2 ANQGSEA. The CDR3 length is 14 residues. The V segment lost 4 bases and the J segment 4 bases; nucleotides outside the gene matches: 7. CDR3 bases: TGCAGCGTTGTGACAGGACAGGCAAATCAGCCCCAGCATTTT. It codes for CSVVTGQANQPQHF.

V gene TRBV2 combines with J gene TRBJ2-7, with TRBD1 as a possible D gene (6 bases). Germline CDR1 reads SNHLY; CDR2 reads FYNNEI. The CDR3 is 15 residues long. Between the trimmed V and J ends, which lost 6 bases and 6 bases, there was a span of 21 bases. CDR3 coding DNA: TGTGCCAGCAGCCCAATACCCCAGGGGCGTTTCGAGCAGTACTTC. This sequence encodes CASSPIPQGRFEQYF.

This clonotype was observed many times. The rearrangement uses TRBV15 and TRBJ1-2, with D perhaps TRBD1 (6 bases). Germline CDR1 is LNHNV and CDR2 is YYDKDF (reference sequence). Trimming stripped 0 bases from V and 4 bases from J, with 15 bases between. This CDR3 comprises 16 residues. The CDR3 loop is CATSRDLGASPYGYTF. The CDR3 DNA reads as TGTGCCACCAGCAGAGATTTGGGGGCGTCCCCCTATGGCTACACCTTC.